Shown below are 8 T cell receptor beta chains from a single sample sequenced in a study of T cells in Graves' hyperthyroidism and ophthalmopathy. Using RNA transcripts as the source, TCR beta CDR3 regions were amplified. HTBI primers were the set used in a first-round RT-PCR of the TCR CDR3. MiXCR, applied by TCRdb to the multiplex PCR reads, yields one record per CDR3 protein. The sample has 650,000 to 700,000 distinct CDR3 sequences; 15% to 20% are singletons. Input material: blood. These receptors all stem from a middle-aged man with Graves' hyperthyroidism.

This clonotype appeared many times. J is TRBJ2-7 and V is TRBV3-1, with TRBD2 matching 10 bases. The V and J ends lost 5 bases and 6 bases, in that order; junction bases with no gene match: 7. Germline loops: CDR1 LGHDT, CDR2 YNNKEL (reference sequence). The CDR3 consists of 14 residues. CDR3 in amino acids: CASSSAGGGLEQYF. CDR3 coding DNA: TGTGCCAGCAGCTCAGCGGGAGGGGGTCTCGAGCAGTACTTC.

A few counts support this clonotype. The CDR3 DNA is TGTGCCTGGAGTGCTGGGGGCGGGAGGGCCGACAATGAGCAGTTCTTC. It codes for CAWSAGGGRADNEQFF. The chain recombines TRBV30 with TRBJ2-1; 9 bases align to TRBD2. Trimming took 1 base from V and 5 from J; bases not matched to a gene: 9. The CDR3 contains 16 residues. Looked up from germline, CDR1 is GTSNPN and CDR2 is SVGIG (reference sequence).

This clonotype was detected ten times or more. The CDR3 here is CASSTSRRINEQFF. CDR3 in DNA: TGTGCCAGCAGTACTAGCCGACGGATCAATGAGCAGTTCTTC. The V and J genes are TRBV28 and TRBJ2-1; D is possibly TRBD2 (6 bases). V gave up 5 bases and J gave up 6 bases, with 14 bases separating them. Germline CDR1 is MDHEN and CDR2 is SYDVKM. This CDR3 comprises 14 residues. The full variable domain, completed using reference TRBV28 and TRBJ2-1, is DVKVTQSSRYLVKRTGEKVFLECVQDMDHENMFWYRQDPGLGLRLIYFSYDVKMKEKGDIPEGYSVSREKKERFSLILESASTNQTSMYLCASSTSRRINEQFFGPGTRLTVL.

The chain combines TRBV30 with TRBJ1-4; the match to TRBD1 covers 8 bases. V lost 1 base and J lost 8; bases outside the gene matches: 3. Germline V CDR1 and CDR2: GTSNPN, SVGIG (reference sequence). The CDR3 contains 13 residues. The CDR3 protein is CAWSGQGNEKLFF. CDR3 nucleotides: TGTGCCTGGAGTGGACAGGGGAACGAAAAACTGTTTTTT.

V is TRBV20-1 and J is TRBJ2-1; 8 bases are shared with TRBD2. In germline, CDR1 is DFQATT, CDR2 SNEGSKA (reference sequence). With 1 base clipped from V and 4 bases from J, the junction kept 9 bases outside the gene matches. This CDR3 is built from 16 residues. The CDR3 sequence: CSARAGSGKSYNEQFF. CDR3 coding DNA: TGCAGTGCTAGAGCGGGTAGCGGGAAGAGTTACAATGAGCAGTTCTTC.

In its sample, this clonotype was seen a few times. Here the CDR3 reads CASSQGYGGSGETQYF. In DNA form, the CDR3 reads TGCGCCAGCAGCCAAGGGTATGGCGGGAGTGGGGAGACCCAGTACTTC. This chain connects TRBV4-3 to TRBJ2-5; the match to TRBD2 covers 7 bases. The CDR3 sequence is 16 residues long. The trim removed 1 base at V and 5 bases at J, leaving 10 bases unmatched. CDR1 is LGHNA and CDR2 is YSLEER in the germline V gene.

Written as DNA, the CDR3 is TGTGCCAGCAGCTTAGGGACGACGAAAGTTGGGGAGCTGTTTTTT. Translation gives CASSLGTTKVGELFF. The genes are TRBV7-9 and TRBJ2-2; D unclear. V lost 1 base and J lost 8, with 14 bases in between. There are 15 residues in the CDR3. The germline V gene encodes CDR1 SEHNR and CDR2 FQNEAQ (reference sequence).

V is TRBV28 and J is TRBJ1-1; 10 positions match TRBD1. Losses at the gene ends were 4 bases for V and 3 bases for J; bases not matched to a gene: 8. Germline V gene lookup returns CDR1 MDHEN and CDR2 SYDVKM. The CDR3 is 16 amino acids. In nucleotides, the CDR3 is TGTGCCAGCAGTTCCTCCCTTGGACAGGGGGACACTGAAGCTTTCTTT. Translated, it gives CASSSSLGQGDTEAFF.